A single T cell receptor (beta chain) is shown here with its context. Sequencing was performed with immunoSEQ multiplex PCR; in TCRdb, only in-frame clones are kept and a portion is missing. The data hold 60,000 to 70,000 clones, with approximately 80% observed a single time. The V end lost 4 bases, the J end lost 6 bases, and 10 bases lay between the germline ends. Germline loops: CDR1 LGHDT, CDR2 YNNKEL (reference sequence). This CDR3 contains 12 residues. This sample stems from a study of blood T cell repertoires in COVID-19. Looking at the study overall: Sites across the United States, Italy and Spain contributed samples from acute and convalescent COVID-19.

Material for sequencing was peripheral blood. This TCR derives from a man aged 55-75 years with acute or convalescent COVID-19. The rearrangement links TRBV3-1 (or the pseudogene TRBV3-2) to TRBJ2-7; the D gene is possibly TRBD1 (6 bases). The CDR3 loop reads CASSRLQGEQYF. The CDR3 nucleotides are TGTGCCAGCAGCCGGTTACAGGGCGAGCAGTACTTC.